This T cell receptor beta chain was identified in a study of T cell repertoires in cytomegalovirus infection. As for the study in general: Matching HLA type and CMV infection were both indicated by public TCR beta signatures.

Study findings and constraints: Ex vivo responses were dominated by HLA-C-restricted CMV-specific TCR beta clonotypes.

TCRdb re-called the reads through MiXCR, storing one row per CDR3 protein. Among 110,000 to 150,000 distinct CDR3 sequences, around 32% were seen once, and the ten largest hold around half. Trimming pared 6 bases from V and 1 base from J, leaving 16 bases between. This CDR3 contains 15 residues. The V gene's germline CDR1 is DFQATT and CDR2 SNEGSKA (reference sequence). Details on this clonotype: As yet, its antigen is unknown.

The source is a human donor in good health (CMV status not recorded). Some clones in this sample may be carry-over from other donors' samples. V is TRBV20-1 and J is TRBJ2-1; D is unclear. The sequencing used CD8+ T cells from cultured PBMCs, collected from culture after CMV antigen stimulation. CDR3 DNA: TGCAGTGCCCAAAGTCTAGGTGGGTCCTACAATGAGCAGTTCTTC. It encodes CSAQSLGGSYNEQFF.